This is a list of T cell receptor beta chains from one sample in a study of blood T cells in healthy people across ages. One entry per CDR3 protein, called by TCRdb with MiXCR from the 5' RACE reads. The sample includes more than 1 million distinct CDR3 sequences, under 55% seen only once; the top ten take approximately 17%. The sample comprised blood. The receptors were sampled from a woman between 55 and 75 years old in good health. CDR3s include the opening cysteine and the closing phenylalanine or tryptophan. Each record gives: J gene, D gene, V gene, clone size, CDR3 DNA, CDR3 protein. D genes are given only for firm matches. Only part of the rows carry a size: once, few, many, or a class if the clone is expanded.

TRBJ2-1	.	TRBV12-3/TRBV12-4	.	TGTGCCAGCAGTCTAGACCTCGCACTAATCAACAATGAGCAGTTCTTC	CASSLDLALINNEQFF
TRBJ1-2	.	TRBV6-1	few	TGTGCCAGCAGGTCCGGGACTTCCTATGGCTACACCTTC	CASRSGTSYGYTF
TRBJ2-5	.	TRBV2	.	TGTGCCGGCAGTGTCGTCGGGAGAGGGACCCAGTACTTC	CAGSVVGRGTQYF
TRBJ1-5	.	TRBV29-1	.	TGCAGCGTCAGGGAGGGGGATCAGCCCCAGCATTTT	CSVREGDQPQHF
TRBJ1-5	TRBD1	TRBV20-1	few	TGCAGTGCCGAAAAGGGACAGGTTAGCAATCAGCCCCAGCATTTT	CSAEKGQVSNQPQHF
TRBJ2-7	.	TRBV9	once	TGTGCCAGCTCCCAGGGGGGTAGCTCCTACAATGAGCAGTACTTC	CASSQGGSSYNEQYF
TRBJ2-1	.	TRBV19	.	TGTGCCAGTAGTCCGGGGTCACTATCCTCCTACAATGAGCAGTTCTTC	CASSPGSLSSYNEQFF
TRBJ2-5	TRBD2	TRBV6-2/TRBV6-3	many	TGTGCCAGTAGCGGGATCACTCAAGAGACCCAGTACTTC	CASSGITQETQYF
TRBJ1-1	TRBD1	TRBV27	.	TGTGCCAGCAGTTTCGGACAGGGTTTGAACACTGAAGCTTTCTTT	CASSFGQGLNTEAFF
TRBJ1-4	.	TRBV21-1	.	TGTGCCAGCAGCCAAATCAAGGGCACTAATGAAAAACTGATTTTT	CASSQIKGTNEKLIF
TRBJ1-2	TRBD1	TRBV18	once	TGTGCCAGCTCACCAGGGGGACAGGAGTACTATGGCTACACCTTC	CASSPGGQEYYGYTF
TRBJ2-4	.	TRBV14	.	TGTGCCAGCAGCCGGACCATCCCTGGGGACATTCAGTACTTC	CASSRTIPGDIQYF
TRBJ2-1	TRBD2	TRBV6-2/TRBV6-3	.	TGTGCCAGCAGCCAAGGCCTGACTAGCGGGAGGGCTATCGATGAGCAGTTCTTC	CASSQGLTSGRAIDEQFF
TRBJ1-5	TRBD1	TRBV12-3/TRBV12-4	few	TGTGCCAGCAGTTGGAGGACAGGTCGGGAGCCCCAGCATTTT	CASSWRTGREPQHF
TRBJ2-1	.	TRBV2	few	TGTGCCAGCGTGACGTTGTGGAATGAGCAGTTCTTC	CASVTLWNEQFF
TRBJ2-5	.	TRBV29-1	.	TGCAGCGGGAAAAAGACAGTCAAACAAGAGACCCAGTACTTC	CSGKKTVKQETQYF
TRBJ2-7	.	TRBV29-1	.	TGCAGCGCCATGACCAGGGTAATTTACGATGAGCAGTACTTC	CSAMTRVIYDEQYF
TRBJ2-3	.	TRBV18	.	TGTGCCAGCTCACCAGGTGGTAGCGGTAGCACAGATACGCAGTATTTT	CASSPGGSGSTDTQYF
TRBJ2-1	.	TRBV7-2	few	TGTGCCAGCAGGGCGGGGGCCGCCTACAATGAGCAGTTCTTC	CASRAGAAYNEQFF
TRBJ2-1	.	TRBV7-3	.	TGTGCCAGCAGCTTGAGACAGAATGAGCAGTTCTTC	CASSLRQNEQFF
TRBJ2-2	.	TRBV9	.	TGTGCCAGCAGCGCCGCCAGGGCTTTGTCCACCGGGGAGCTGTTTTTT	CASSAARALSTGELFF
TRBJ2-1	TRBD2	TRBV9	.	TGTGCCAGCAGCGTAGAGGTGGGGACTACTCAGTTCTTC	CASSVEVGTTQFF
TRBJ2-5	.	TRBV12-3/TRBV12-4	.	TGTGCCAGCAGAACGACTAACGTCAACCAAGAGACCCAGTACTTC	CASRTTNVNQETQYF
TRBJ1-1	.	TRBV6-2/TRBV6-3	.	TGTGCCAGCAGTTACCCCGGCCCGGCTGAAGCTTTCTTT	CASSYPGPAEAFF
TRBJ2-5	TRBD1	TRBV11-2	.	TGTGCCAGCAGCTTAGGGGACAGGGGGGGTAATCAAGAGACCCAGTACTTC	CASSLGDRGGNQETQYF
TRBJ2-5	TRBD1	TRBV6-2/TRBV6-3	.	TGTGCCAGCAGACGGGGGACAGGACAAGAGACCCAGTACTTC	CASRRGTGQETQYF
TRBJ2-5	.	TRBV15	.	TGTGCCACCAGCAGAGGAACATCGAGGGAGACCCAGTACTTC	CATSRGTSRETQYF
TRBJ1-2	.	TRBV9	.	TGTGCCAGCAGCGTATCGGAGATGTATGGCTACACCTTC	CASSVSEMYGYTF
TRBJ2-5	TRBD2	TRBV4-1	few	TGCGCCAGCAGCCAAGAGGTCGGGAGGGGCTTTGGGACCCAGTACTTC	CASSQEVGRGFGTQYF
TRBJ2-1	.	TRBV20-1	.	TGCAGTGCTACCCAACTACAGGGTCAAAGCGGGCAGTTCTTC	CSATQLQGQSGQFF
TRBJ2-7	TRBD2	TRBV7-9	.	TGTGCCAGCAGCTTAGGGGCTAGCGGGCCTTTGGAGCAGTACTTC	CASSLGASGPLEQYF
TRBJ2-1	.	TRBV24-1	.	TGTGCCACCAGTGATACAGGGCTATACAATGAGCAGTTCTTC	CATSDTGLYNEQFF
TRBJ2-1	.	TRBV29-1	.	TGCAGCGTTGATCCCAATAACAATGAGCAGTTCTTC	CSVDPNNNEQFF
TRBJ2-1	.	TRBV6-5	many	TGTGCCAGCAGTTACTCGAGCTACAATGAGCAGTTCTTC	CASSYSSYNEQFF
TRBJ2-6	TRBD2	TRBV10-2	.	TGCGCCAGCAGGGGACTAGCGGGAGATAAACACTCTGGGGCCAACGTCCTGACTTTC	CASRGLAGDKHSGANVLTF
TRBJ1-1	.	TRBV7-2	.	TGTGCCAGCAGCCCCGTAGGTACCGAAGGGGCTTTCTTT	CASSPVGTEGAFF
TRBJ2-1	.	TRBV7-9	.	TGTGCCAGCAGCTCGGTTAGCGGAGCCGTCCCGGGCAATGAGCAGTTCTTC	CASSSVSGAVPGNEQFF
TRBJ1-2	TRBD1	TRBV5-1	.	TGCGCCAGCGCGCGGGACAGGGGGTTTGGCTACACCTTC	CASARDRGFGYTF
TRBJ2-1	.	TRBV6-1	.	TGTGCCACCGGAGGACGTCCTGATGAGCAGTTCTTC	CATGGRPDEQFF
TRBJ2-3	.	TRBV15	.	TGTGCCACCAGCAGAGCAGGGATATCCGCAGATACGCAGTATTTT	CATSRAGISADTQYF
TRBJ1-2	.	TRBV6-2/TRBV6-3	few	TGTGCCAGCAGCATCCCAGGGCAGGAGGTCGGCTACACCTTC	CASSIPGQEVGYTF
TRBJ2-1	TRBD1	TRBV20-1	.	TGCAGTGCAGGGGGCAGGGCCTACAATGAGCAGTTCTTC	CSAGGRAYNEQFF
TRBJ2-5	.	TRBV5-1	.	TGCGCCAGCAGCGGGGACGTCCTAGAGACCCAGTACTTC	CASSGDVLETQYF
TRBJ2-7	.	TRBV20-1	.	TGCAGTGCCCCGGAGAGGGGCTCCTACGAGCAGTACTTC	CSAPERGSYEQYF
TRBJ2-7	TRBD1	TRBV20-1	.	TGCAGTGCTTACGGGGACAGGGGTGGGATGCAGTACTTC	CSAYGDRGGMQYF